The TCR beta chain described here comes from a study of cytomegalovirus exposure and HLA in healthy donors. It was with 60 Vbeta and 13 Jbeta primers that the PCR ran. The data were produced by immunoSEQ multiplex PCR, yet TCRdb's version contains in-frame clones alone and is incomplete. In the table there are approximately 160,000 clones, 68% of which are singletons. Healthy people donating bone marrow made up the donors. Trimming pared 3 bases from V and 3 bases from J, leaving 11 bases between. Germline V gene data show CDR1 as ENHRY and CDR2 as SYGVKD. The CDR3 sequence is 14 residues long. About this clone itself: Its antigen is as yet unknown.

Points from the study as a whole: When a later analysis was performed, an Asian-associated ancestry cluster reportedly had fewer N-insertions than the roughly 670-donor mean. In terms of immune exposure information, only CMV serostatus was available.

The specimen sequenced was PBMCs. The chain couples TRBV10-3 to TRBJ1-2; TRBD1 is a possible D gene (6 bases). The receptor comes from a man aged 45 to 65 in good health and CMV-seronegative. CDR3 sequence: CAISETGKHYGYTF. CDR3 DNA: TGTGCCATCAGTGAAACAGGGAAGCACTATGGCTACACCTTC.